The 28 T cell receptor beta chains listed next were all sequenced from one sample in a study of blood T cell repertoires in COVID-19. Clones were sequenced by immunoSEQ multiplex PCR, and TCRdb holds only the in-frame ones, with some missing. The repertoire holds fewer than 400,000 clones, with roughly 86% as singletons. The material sequenced was PBMCs or T cells enriched from blood (not recorded which). These receptors came from a woman younger than 30 who had recovered from COVID-19.

This clone was counted a single time. This chain connects TRBV7-8 to TRBJ2-7; 8 positions match TRBD1. The CDR3 sequence is 15 residues long. J gave up 3 bases and V 4 bases, and 8 bases lay outside the gene matches. Germline assignment: CDR1 SGHVS and CDR2 FQNEAQ. For the CDR3, the DNA is TGTGCCAGCAGCTACGGACAGGGCTTTCACTACGAGCAGTACTTC. Encoded protein: CASSYGQGFHYEQYF.

This rearrangement joins TRBV27 to TRBJ1-1, with D maybe TRBD1 (6 bases). CDR3 length equals 19 residues. Trimming removed 2 bases at V and 5 bases at J, with 27 bases between. In germline, CDR1 is MNHEY, CDR2 SMNVEV (reference sequence). The DNA of the CDR3 is TGTGCCAGCAGTTTAATTACAAGGGGGGGTCGGGCGGTAGGGACTGAAGCTTTCTTT. Amino acids: CASSLITRGGRAVGTEAFF.

The chain employs TRBV3-1 (or the pseudogene TRBV3-2) and TRBJ2-7; the D is unclear. This CDR3 is built from 15 residues. V lost 5 bases, J lost 0 bases, and 14 bases lay in between. CDR1 and CDR2 from the germline V gene are LGHDT and YNNKEL (reference sequence). CDR3 region: CASSSTRKRSYEQYF. The CDR3 DNA sequence: TGTGCCAGCAGCTCAACCAGAAAGCGCTCCTACGAGCAGTACTTC.

The chain is built from TRBV4-2 and TRBJ2-3; 7 positions agree with TRBD2. Trimming cost V 4 bases and J 2 bases; bases outside gene matches: 6. CDR1 is LGHNA, CDR2 YNFKEQ, per germline. The CDR3 has 15 residues. As DNA, the CDR3 is TGTGCCAGCAGCCGAGCGGGGACGATCACAGATACGCAGTATTTT. Amino acid sequence: CASSRAGTITDTQYF.

The gene calls are TRBV6-4 and TRBJ2-5; 12 bases agree with TRBD2. J lost 4 bases, V lost 5 bases, and 5 bases had no gene match. This CDR3 has 15 amino acids. CDR1 and CDR2 from the germline V gene are MRHNA and SNTAGT. This CDR3 is CASSLAGGPSETQYF. The DNA for the CDR3 is TGTGCCAGCAGTCTAGCGGGGGGGCCATCAGAGACCCAGTACTTC.

The chain combines TRBV4-3 with TRBJ1-6; D is unclear. CDR3 size: 12 residues. The V gene's germline CDR1 is LGHNA and CDR2 YSLEER. V was shortened by 1 base and J by 12 bases, with 7 bases between the two germline ends. The CDR3 protein is CASSQGPGPLHF. The CDR3 DNA is TGCGCCAGCAGCCAAGGACCGGGACCCCTCCACTTT.

The J gene is TRBJ2-7, the V gene TRBV4-3; TRBD1 matches at 9 bases. J lost 0 bases, V lost 3 bases, and 12 bases had no gene match. CDR1 and CDR2 (germline): LGHNA, YSLEER. This CDR3 region has 18 residues. This chain's CDR3 is CASSQLVSQGAISYEQYF. DNA of the CDR3: TGCGCCAGCAGCCAGTTGGTCTCACAGGGGGCAATCTCCTACGAGCAGTACTTC.

The chain joins TRBV28 to TRBJ1-2, with D uncertain. Germline assignment: CDR1 MDHEN and CDR2 SYDVKM. CDR3 size: 14 residues. V lost 7 bases and J 3 bases, leaving 15 bases between the germline ends. CDR3 in amino acids: CASTGLRNHYGYTF. CDR3 in DNA: TGTGCCAGCACTGGACTTCGGAACCACTATGGCTACACCTTC.

CDR3 in DNA: TGTGCCAGCAGCGAAGGGGGGGGTGGCTATGGCTACACCTTC. As protein: CASSEGGGGYGYTF. This chain connects TRBV21-1 to TRBJ1-2. TRBV21-1 is a known pseudogene. CDR3 length: 14 amino acids.

The chain employs TRBV7-2 and TRBJ1-2, with D possibly being TRBD1 (5 bases). The CDR3 covers 15 residues. Germline CDR1 and CDR2: SGHTA and FQGNSA. V was shortened by 3 bases and J by 0 bases, with 11 bases between the two germline ends. As DNA, the CDR3 is TGTGCCAGCAGCTTCGACAAGGGGTCTAACTATGGCTACACCTTC. Its protein product is CASSFDKGSNYGYTF.

The genes are TRBV11-2 and TRBJ2-5; 7 bases align to TRBD1. The CDR3 length is 14 residues. The germline V gene encodes CDR1 SGHAT and CDR2 FQNNGV. The junction had 4 bases not matched to a gene; V was cut back by 3 bases and J by 3 bases. The DNA of the CDR3 is TGTGCCAGCAGCTTTGGACAGGCTAAAGAGACCCAGTACTTC. Translating gives CASSFGQAKETQYF.

The chain has TRBV15 and TRBJ1-1; D not certain. Trimming stripped 0 bases from V and 3 bases from J, with 14 bases between. Germline lookup yields CDR1 LNHNV and CDR2 YYDKDF (reference sequence). CDR3 length: 16 residues. CDR3 nucleotides: TGTGCCACCAGCAGAGATAATCCGGGGTTGGACACTGAAGCTTTCTTT. Protein sequence: CATSRDNPGLDTEAFF. The full variable domain, in which reference TRBV15 and TRBJ1-1 provide the parts outside the CDR3, is DAMVIQNPRYQVTQFGKPVTLSCSQTLNHNVMYWYQQKSSQAPKLLFHYYDKDFNNEADTPDNFQSRRPNTSFCFLDIRSPGLGDTAMYLCATSRDNPGLDTEAFFGQGTRLTVV.

This clone has just a few counts. This chain joins TRBV9 and TRBJ1-6; unclear D gene. This CDR3 has 14 amino acids. Germline lookup yields CDR1 SGDLS and CDR2 YYNGEE. V shed 4 bases and J shed 4 bases, with 9 bases lying between them. CDR3 nucleotide sequence: TGTGCCAGCAGCTTTTCGGGGTATAATTCACCCCTCCACTTT. It encodes CASSFSGYNSPLHF.

The chain joins TRBV7-6 to TRBJ2-1; perhaps TRBD2 as D (6 bases). This CDR3 is built from 15 residues. With 6 bases removed from V and 7 bases from J, the gap between germline ends came to 19 bases. The V gene's germline CDR1 is SGHVS and CDR2 FNYEAQ. The CDR3 reads CASSHPGERVNEQFF. As DNA, the CDR3 is TGTGCCAGCAGTCATCCGGGAGAACGGGTAAATGAGCAGTTCTTC.

The V call is TRBV19, the J call TRBJ2-1, with D perhaps TRBD1 (6 bases). The CDR3 extends over 15 amino acids. The V and J ends lost 5 bases and 0 bases respectively, with 11 bases between them. CDR1 and CDR2 (germline): LNHDA, SQIVND (reference sequence). The CDR3 DNA is TGTGCCAGTAGTGGCAGGGGCTACTCCTACAATGAGCAGTTCTTC. Protein sequence: CASSGRGYSYNEQFF. Drawing the rest from reference TRBV19 and TRBJ2-1, the complete variable domain is DGGITQSPKYLFRKEGQNVTLSCEQNLNHDAMYWYRQDPGQGLRLIYYSQIVNDFQKGDIAEGYSVSREKKESFPLTVTSAQKNPTAFYLCASSGRGYSYNEQFFGPGTRLTVL.

This CDR3 is CSVGRENEQYF. The CDR3 nucleotides are TGCAGCGTTGGTCGCGAGAACGAGCAGTACTTC. The genes are TRBV29-1 and TRBJ2-7; no clear D gene. The CDR3 loop spans 11 amino acids. The germline V gene encodes CDR1 SQVTM and CDR2 ANQGSEA. V was pared by 4 bases and J by 5 bases, with 9 bases between.

This clone was observed a single time. The rearrangement links TRBV5-4 to TRBJ2-5; D ambiguous. V was clipped by 0 bases and J by 2 bases, with 11 bases between them. This CDR3 is 15 amino acids long. Germline V gives CDR1 SGHNT, CDR2 YYREEE (reference sequence). The CDR3, as DNA: TGTGCCAGCAGCTTGGACAGATCTACGCAAGAGACCCAGTACTTC. Its protein product is CASSLDRSTQETQYF.

This clone was counted once. The V and J genes are TRBV28 and TRBJ2-1; the match to TRBD2 covers 10 bases. V was clipped by 6 bases and J by 9 bases; unmatched bases: 11. The CDR3 spans 15 residues. In germline, CDR1 is MDHEN, CDR2 SYDVKM. The CDR3 nucleotides are TGTGCCAGCAGAGTAAGCGGGGGGGCGTTCGTTGAGCAGTTCTTC. It codes for CASRVSGGAFVEQFF.

The chain couples TRBV30 to TRBJ1-6; D uncertain. Trimming took 4 bases from V and 10 from J, leaving 11 bases between them. This CDR3 is built from 12 residues. From germline, CDR1 is GTSNPN and CDR2 SVGIG (reference sequence). The CDR3 DNA follows: TGTGCCTGGAACGAGGGTAAATCACCCCTCCACTTT. Translating it yields CAWNEGKSPLHF. The complete variable domain, with remaining parts taken from reference TRBV30 and TRBJ1-6, reads SQTIHQWPATLVQPVGSPLSLECTVEGTSNPNLYWYRQAAGRGLQLLFYSVGIGQISSEVPQNLSASRPQDRQFILSSKKLLLSDSGFYLCAWNEGKSPLHFGNGTRLTVT.

The V call is TRBV6-5, the J call TRBJ2-7; D may be TRBD2 (6 bases). Trimming removed 2 bases from V and 0 bases from J, with 11 bases in between. CDR1 and CDR2 from the germline V gene are MNHEY and SVGAGI. The CDR3 spans 15 residues. The CDR3: CASSYGGTFSYEQYF. In DNA, the CDR3 is TGTGCCAGCAGTTACGGGGGGACGTTCTCCTACGAGCAGTACTTC.

The V call is TRBV6-2 or TRBV6-3, the J call TRBJ1-6; 8 bases are a match to TRBD1. Per the germline V gene, CDR1 is MNHEY and CDR2 is SVGEGT. The CDR3 loop spans 16 amino acids. V lost 2 bases and J lost 1; bases outside the gene matches: 1. In DNA form, the CDR3 reads TGTGCCAGCAGTTACGACAGGGGATCCTATAATTCACCCCTCCACTTT. It encodes CASSYDRGSYNSPLHF.

J is TRBJ1-1 and V is TRBV5-6; D is undetermined. The CDR3 totals 14 residues. Germline V gives CDR1 SGHDT, CDR2 YYEEEE. V lost 5 bases, J lost 1 base, and 12 bases lay in between. CDR3 region: CASSNTEANTEAFF. CDR3 nucleotide sequence: TGTGCCAGCAGTAATACGGAGGCGAACACTGAAGCTTTCTTT.

The V and J genes are TRBV6-5 and TRBJ1-4, with 8 bases aligning to TRBD1. V gave up 8 bases and J gave up 3 bases; unmatched junction bases: 5. CDR3 length: 14 residues. Per germline, CDR1 MNHEY and CDR2 SVGAGI. CDR3 nucleotides: TGTGCCAGCGGACAGGGCGTTCCTAATGAAAAACTGTTTTTT. As protein: CASGQGVPNEKLFF.

This clone was observed once. This rearrangement joins TRBV6-5 to TRBJ1-6, with D perhaps TRBD1 (5 bases). Trimming stripped 2 bases from V and 6 bases from J, with 8 bases between. The V gene's germline CDR1 is MNHEY and CDR2 SVGAGI. CDR3 length: 14 amino acids. This CDR3 is CASSYGGVNSPLHF. For the CDR3, the DNA is TGTGCCAGCAGTTACGGGGGGGTTAATTCACCCCTCCACTTT.

The chain uses TRBV18 and TRBJ1-1; D might be TRBD1 (6 bases). Germline V gene sequence: CDR1 KGHSH, CDR2 LQKENI. Trimming took 5 bases from V and 2 from J, leaving 15 bases between them. There are 15 residues in the CDR3. The CDR3 DNA is TGTGCCAGCTCAAATATCAGGGGTTTTAACACTGAAGCTTTCTTT. Translated: CASSNIRGFNTEAFF.

The table lists this clone with a few counts. The J gene is TRBJ2-3, the V gene TRBV4-3; 8 nucleotides line up with TRBD2. The ends lost 1 base at V and 2 bases at J; junction bases unmatched: 8. The CDR3 is 17 amino acids. In germline, CDR1 is LGHNA, CDR2 YSLEER. The CDR3 nucleotides are TGCGCCAGCAGCCAAGGTGCCTTAGCGGGATTCACAGATACGCAGTATTTT. Its translation is CASSQGALAGFTDTQYF.

V usage is TRBV5-4 and J usage is TRBJ2-5; D might be TRBD1 (6 bases). Germline V gene lookup returns CDR1 SGHNT and CDR2 YYREEE (reference sequence). CDR3 size: 15 residues. The V gene lost 0 bases and the J gene lost 2 bases, with 11 bases spanning the gap. The CDR3: CASSLGGQYQETQYF. The CDR3 coding sequence is TGTGCCAGCAGCTTGGGGGGGCAGTATCAAGAGACCCAGTACTTC. Variable domain in full (rest from reference TRBV5-4 and TRBJ2-5): ETGVTQSPTHLIKTRGQQVTLRCSSQSGHNTVSWYQQALGQGPQFIFQYYREEENGRGNFPPRFSGLQFPNYSSELNVNALELDDSALYLCASSLGGQYQETQYFGPGTRLLVL.

This chain links TRBV27 with TRBJ1-6; TRBD1 aligns across 9 bases. J gave up 5 bases and V 5 bases, and 4 bases lay outside the gene matches. The germline V gene has CDR1 MNHEY and CDR2 SMNVEV (reference sequence). This CDR3 comprises 15 residues. Written as DNA, the CDR3 is TGTGCCAGCAGTACTGGACAGGGGAATAATTCACCCCTCCACTTT. As protein: CASSTGQGNNSPLHF.